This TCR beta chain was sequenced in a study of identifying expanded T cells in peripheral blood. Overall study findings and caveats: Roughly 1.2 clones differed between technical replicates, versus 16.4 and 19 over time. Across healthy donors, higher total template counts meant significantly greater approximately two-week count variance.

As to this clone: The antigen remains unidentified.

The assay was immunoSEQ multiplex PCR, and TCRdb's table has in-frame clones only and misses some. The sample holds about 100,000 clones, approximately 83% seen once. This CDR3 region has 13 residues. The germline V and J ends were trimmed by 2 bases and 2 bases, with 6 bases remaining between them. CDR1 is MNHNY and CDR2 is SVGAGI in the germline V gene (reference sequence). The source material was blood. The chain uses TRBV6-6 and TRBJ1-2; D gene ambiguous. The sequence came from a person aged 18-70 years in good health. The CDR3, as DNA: TGTGCCAGCAGTTACGCGGACAACTATGGCTACACCTTC. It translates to CASSYADNYGYTF.